This section outlines one TCR delta chain sequence together with its context. The antigen is undetermined. The source of the sample is a study of Vδ1+ human thymocytes. Findings of the study overall: Highly polyclonal TRG and TRD repertoires with Gaussian CDR3 length distributions appeared in thymus. Thymic delta-chain repertoires held roughly 18% Vdelta2 sequences and few Vdelta3, despite high sort purity.

The length of the CDR3 is 18 residues. Trimming shortened V by 3 bases and J by 0 bases, and 20 bases separated the two germline ends. The germline V gene encodes CDR1 TSWWSYY and CDR2 QGS. RNA was extracted from the cells and then reverse transcribed. CDR3 amplicons came from multiplex PCR with pooled V-gene forward and constant-region reverse primers. TCRdb re-processed the multiplex PCR reads using CATT. Here the sample spans 20,000 to 25,000 delta-chain clones, roughly 7.3% being singletons. Between roughly 98% and 99.6% of sorted thymocytes were Vdelta1+. This chain connects TRDV1 to TRDJ1; no clear D gene. This TCR derives from a child under two years old who had congenital heart surgery. Sequencing was carried out using Vdelta1+ gamma-delta thymocytes from the thymus. As for subset: FACS-sorted CD3+ TCRalphabeta- TCRVdelta1+ TCRVdelta2- thymocytes. The CDR3 here is CALGDPALVRENTDKLIF. Here the CDR3 DNA reads TGTGCTCTTGGGGACCCAGCTTTAGTCCGGGAAAACACCGATAAACTCATCTTT.